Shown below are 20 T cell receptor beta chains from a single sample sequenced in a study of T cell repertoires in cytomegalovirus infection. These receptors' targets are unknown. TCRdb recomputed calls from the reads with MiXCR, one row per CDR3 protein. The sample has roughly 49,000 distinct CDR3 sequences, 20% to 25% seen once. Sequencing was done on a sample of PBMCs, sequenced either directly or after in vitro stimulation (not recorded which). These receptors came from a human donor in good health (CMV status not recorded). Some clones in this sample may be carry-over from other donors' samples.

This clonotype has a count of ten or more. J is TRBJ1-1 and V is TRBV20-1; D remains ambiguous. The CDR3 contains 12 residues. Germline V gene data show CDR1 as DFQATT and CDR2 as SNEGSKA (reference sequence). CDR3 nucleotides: TGCAGCGCAGATGGGCTCCTCTCTGAAGCTTTCTTT. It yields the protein CSADGLLSEAFF.

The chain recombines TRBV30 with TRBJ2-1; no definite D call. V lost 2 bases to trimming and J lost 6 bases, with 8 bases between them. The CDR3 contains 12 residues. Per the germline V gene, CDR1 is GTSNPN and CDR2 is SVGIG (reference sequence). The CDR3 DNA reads TGTGCCTGGAGTAGTGCCCTCAATGAGCAGTTCTTC. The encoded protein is CAWSSALNEQFF.

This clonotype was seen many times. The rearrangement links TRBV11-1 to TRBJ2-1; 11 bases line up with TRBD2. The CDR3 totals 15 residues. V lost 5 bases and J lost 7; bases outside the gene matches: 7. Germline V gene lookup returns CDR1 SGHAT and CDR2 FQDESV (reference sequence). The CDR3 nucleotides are TGTGCCAGCAGCCAGCTAGCGGGAGGAAATAATGAGCAGTTCTTC. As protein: CASSQLAGGNNEQFF.

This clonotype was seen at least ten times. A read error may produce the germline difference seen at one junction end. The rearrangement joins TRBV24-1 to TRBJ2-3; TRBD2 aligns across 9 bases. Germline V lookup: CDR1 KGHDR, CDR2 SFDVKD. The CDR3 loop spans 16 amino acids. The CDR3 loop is CATSDSDSGSKDTQYF. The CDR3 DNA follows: TGTGCCACCAGTGATTCAGATAGCGGGAGCAAAGATACGCAGTATTTT.

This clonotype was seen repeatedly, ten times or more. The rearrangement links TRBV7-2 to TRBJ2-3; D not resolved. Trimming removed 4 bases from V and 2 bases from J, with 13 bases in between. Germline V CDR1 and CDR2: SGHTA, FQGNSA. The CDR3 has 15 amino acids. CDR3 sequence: CASSSDPGATDTQYF. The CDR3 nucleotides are TGTGCCAGCAGCTCCGACCCAGGAGCCACAGATACGCAGTATTTT. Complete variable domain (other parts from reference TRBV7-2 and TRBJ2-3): GAGVSQSPSNKVTEKGKDVELRCDPISGHTALYWYRQSLGQGLEFLIYFQGNSAPDKSGLPSDRFSAERTGGSVSTLTIQRTQQEDSAVYLCASSSDPGATDTQYFGPGTRLTVL.

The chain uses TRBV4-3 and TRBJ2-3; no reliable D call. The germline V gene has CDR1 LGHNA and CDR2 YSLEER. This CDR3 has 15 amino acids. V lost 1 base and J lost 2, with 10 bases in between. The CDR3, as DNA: TGCGCCAGCAGCCAAGCCCGGACCGTCACAGATACGCAGTATTTT. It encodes CASSQARTVTDTQYF.

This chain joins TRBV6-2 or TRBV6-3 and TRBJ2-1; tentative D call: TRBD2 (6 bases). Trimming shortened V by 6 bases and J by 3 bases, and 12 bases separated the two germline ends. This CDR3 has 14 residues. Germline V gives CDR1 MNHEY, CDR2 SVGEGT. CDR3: CASREGNLYNEQFF. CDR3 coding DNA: TGTGCCAGCAGGGAGGGGAATCTCTACAATGAGCAGTTCTTC.

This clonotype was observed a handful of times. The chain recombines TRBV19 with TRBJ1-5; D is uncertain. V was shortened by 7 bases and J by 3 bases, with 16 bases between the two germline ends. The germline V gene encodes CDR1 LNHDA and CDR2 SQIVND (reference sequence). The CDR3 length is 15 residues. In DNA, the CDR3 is TGTGCCAGTACCCCCCGACGGAAGAACAATCAGCCCCAGCATTTT. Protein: CASTPRRKNNQPQHF.

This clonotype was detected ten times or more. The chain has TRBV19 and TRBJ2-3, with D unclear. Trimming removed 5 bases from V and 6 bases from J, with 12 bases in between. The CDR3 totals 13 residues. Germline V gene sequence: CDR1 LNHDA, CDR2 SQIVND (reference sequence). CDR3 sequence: CASSGQRTDTQYF. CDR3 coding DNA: TGTGCCAGTAGTGGTCAGAGGACCGATACGCAGTATTTT.

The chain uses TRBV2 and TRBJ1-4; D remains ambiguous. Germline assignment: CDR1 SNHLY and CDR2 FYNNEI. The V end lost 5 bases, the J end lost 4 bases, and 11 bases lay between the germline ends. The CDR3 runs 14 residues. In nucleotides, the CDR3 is TGTGCCAGCAGTCCGGGAACCGATAATGAAAAACTGTTTTTT. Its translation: CASSPGTDNEKLFF.

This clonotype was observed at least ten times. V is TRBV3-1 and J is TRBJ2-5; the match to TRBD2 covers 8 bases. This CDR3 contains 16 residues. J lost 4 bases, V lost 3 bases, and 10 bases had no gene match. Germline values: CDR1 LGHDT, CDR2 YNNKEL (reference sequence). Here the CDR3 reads CASSHPLARGGETQYF. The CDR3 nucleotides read TGTGCCAGCAGCCACCCGCTTGCCCGGGGGGGAGAGACCCAGTACTTC.

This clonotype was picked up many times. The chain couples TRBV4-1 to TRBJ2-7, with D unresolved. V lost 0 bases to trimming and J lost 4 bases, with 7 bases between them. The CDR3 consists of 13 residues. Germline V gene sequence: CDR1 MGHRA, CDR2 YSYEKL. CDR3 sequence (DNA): TGCGCCAGCAGCCAAGAGGTGGGATACGAGCAGTACTTC. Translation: CASSQEVGYEQYF.

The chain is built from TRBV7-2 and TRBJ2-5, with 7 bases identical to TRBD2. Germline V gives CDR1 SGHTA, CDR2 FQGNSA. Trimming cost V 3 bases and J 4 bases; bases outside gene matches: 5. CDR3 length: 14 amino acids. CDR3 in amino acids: CASSFRSGIETQYF. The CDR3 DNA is TGTGCCAGCAGCTTCCGAAGCGGGATAGAGACCCAGTACTTC.

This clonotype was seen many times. The CDR3 nucleotides read TGTGCCAGCAGCACTTCGTTACAGGCGGGGGGTTACAATGAGCAGTTCTTC. Its translation is CASSTSLQAGGYNEQFF. The chain is built from TRBV13 and TRBJ2-1; 8 positions match TRBD2. The CDR3 contains 17 residues. Germline assignment: CDR1 PRHDT and CDR2 FYEKMQ (reference sequence). V shed 5 bases, J shed 4 bases, and the junction held 13 bases outside the gene matches.

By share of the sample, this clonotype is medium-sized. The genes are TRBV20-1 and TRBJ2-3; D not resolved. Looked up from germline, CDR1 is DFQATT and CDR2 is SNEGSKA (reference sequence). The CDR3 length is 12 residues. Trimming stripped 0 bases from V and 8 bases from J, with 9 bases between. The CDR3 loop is CSARDWVGTQYF. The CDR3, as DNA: TGCAGTGCTAGAGATTGGGTGGGTACGCAGTATTTT.

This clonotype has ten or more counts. The CDR3 here is CASSPQVPDTQYF. DNA of the CDR3: TGTGCCAGCAGCCCACAAGTGCCAGATACGCAGTATTTT. The chain is built from TRBV7-2 and TRBJ2-3; D is undetermined. CDR1 and CDR2 (germline): SGHTA, FQGNSA. The CDR3 spans 13 residues. The V and J ends lost 5 bases and 4 bases respectively, with 10 bases between them.

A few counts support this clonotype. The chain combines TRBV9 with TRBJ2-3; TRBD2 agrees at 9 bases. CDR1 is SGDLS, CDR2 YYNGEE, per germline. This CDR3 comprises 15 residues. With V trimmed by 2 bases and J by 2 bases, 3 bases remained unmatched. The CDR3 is CASSVLAGNTDTQYF. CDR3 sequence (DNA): TGTGCCAGCAGCGTCCTAGCGGGAAACACAGATACGCAGTATTTT. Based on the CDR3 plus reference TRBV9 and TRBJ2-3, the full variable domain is DSGVTQTPKHLITATGQRVTLRCSPRSGDLSVYWYQQSLDQGLQFLIQYYNGEERAKGNILERFSAQQFPDLHSELNLSSLELGDSALYFCASSVLAGNTDTQYFGPGTRLTVL.

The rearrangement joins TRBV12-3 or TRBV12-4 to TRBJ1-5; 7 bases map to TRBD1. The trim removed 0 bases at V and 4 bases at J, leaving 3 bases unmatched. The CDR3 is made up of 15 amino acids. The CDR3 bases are TGTGCCAGCAGTTTAGCGGACAGGCTGAATCAGCCCCAGCATTTT. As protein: CASSLADRLNQPQHF.

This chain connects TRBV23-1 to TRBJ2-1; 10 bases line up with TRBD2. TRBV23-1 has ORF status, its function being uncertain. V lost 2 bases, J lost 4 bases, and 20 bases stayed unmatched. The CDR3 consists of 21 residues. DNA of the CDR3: TGCGCCAGCAGTCAAAAGGCGGGCAGCTCTAGCGGGAGATCGGCTTACAATGAGCAGTTCTTC. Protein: CASSQKAGSSSGRSAYNEQFF.

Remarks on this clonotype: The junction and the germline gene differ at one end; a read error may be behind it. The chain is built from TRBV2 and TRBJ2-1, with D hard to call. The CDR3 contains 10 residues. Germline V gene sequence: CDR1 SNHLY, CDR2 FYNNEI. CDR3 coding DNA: TGTGCCAGCAAACCCTCGTCGTACCTCTTC. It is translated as CASKPSSYLF.